This is a list of T cell receptor beta chains from one sample in a study of blood T cell repertoires in COVID-19. The assay was immunoSEQ multiplex PCR, and TCRdb's table has in-frame clones only and misses some. Of roughly 180,000 clones detected, around 81% appear once; the ten largest clones hold around 10%. Sequencing was done on a sample of peripheral blood. The receptors derive from a woman in her thirties or forties with COVID-19, enrolled during active disease. Each CDR3 is given with its conserved first and last residue. The size entry is marked missing in some rows and otherwise reads once, few, many or a size class.

>TRBV30|.
CAWRLQGKTEAFF
>TRBV27|.
CASSLSLQGRYEQYF
>TRBV5-8|.
CASSTTSGRYNEQFF
>TRBV10-3|few
CAIGPGLAGGRSYNEQFF
>TRBV5-1|.
CASSYGTGNTGELFF
>TRBV6-1|.
CASTLRDVHEQYF
>TRBV2|.
CASSRGTFGYTF
>TRBV30|few
CAWSVQVNYGYTF
>TRBV6-1|.
CASSTTSTIYF
>TRBV12-3/TRBV12-4|.
CASRTGGNQPQHF
>TRBV6-1|.
CASSEGDRGAEAFF
>TRBV18|.
CASSRTSGEAQYF
>TRBV19|.
CASSIELRSPYNEQFF
>TRBV5-1|.
CASSSIAGGYNEQFF
>TRBV7-2|.
CASLIARVKYPHTGELFF
>TRBV30|.
CAWSITGTVNNSPLHF
>TRBV24-1|.
CATSDLSLAGRDEQFF
>TRBV19|.
CASTPVDRTNYGYTF
>TRBV14|.
CASSQAFGTGIHEQYF
>TRBV7-3|.
CASSLTIDSNTEAFF
>TRBV2|.
CASSLGEGNYGYTF
>TRBV19|few
CASGQGPGNEQFF
>TRBV6-1|many
CASSDAYNYGYTF
>TRBV18|.
CASSLAGTDTQYF
>TRBV18|.
CASPGMPANTGELFF
>TRBV30|.
CAWSRTGGPRLNSPLHF
>TRBV5-4|many
CASSQDRREAFF
>TRBV29-1|once
CSVEEVAEGDTQYF
>TRBV4-2|.
CASSRGSGTSGRYEQFF
>TRBV28|.
CASSLLAGARSSYNEQFF
>TRBV7-6|once
CASSPGTGTYGYTF
>TRBV5-1|.
CASSLGLAETQYF
>TRBV28|.
CASKSSGSSSYEQYF
>TRBV3-1/TRBV3-2|.
CASSQAAGIHGYTF
>TRBV20-1|.
CSAGTLYGYTF
>TRBV30|.
CAWNPNRGTEAFF
>TRBV5-4|.
CASRSPGQNYGYTF
>TRBV14|.
CASSQVPFELSNTEAFF
>TRBV19|.
CASSIATGTEAFF
>TRBV9|once
CASSVSPLQGDTQYF
>TRBV10-3|.
CAISTTKGTASNQPQHF
>TRBV2|.
CASTLTSGTSDRTGELFF
>TRBV28|.
CASSLLGTVYYEQYF
>TRBV4-2|.
CASSHPGGAGGDTGELFF
>TRBV29-1|.
CSGYRGNTEAFF
>TRBV7-2|.
CASSLTGDEKLFF
>TRBV7-6|few
CASSLGSGQGSYTGELFF
>TRBV3-1/TRBV3-2|.
CASSRTDSYEQYF
>TRBV5-1|.
CASSWGTQKETQYF
>TRBV15|.
CATSRASSAVGYTF
>TRBV21-1|.
CASSPIPLQSPGDEKLFF
>TRBV19|.
CASSMTGGASGYTF